The 23 T cell receptor beta chains below all came from one sample that was sequenced in a study of cytomegalovirus exposure and HLA in healthy donors. The PCR ran on 60 Vbeta and 13 Jbeta primers. Generated by immunoSEQ multiplex PCR, the TCRdb table keeps only in-frame clones and is missing some. Of around 110,000 clones in the sample, 60% to 70% were seen once. Input material: PBMCs. All receptors derive from a woman in her thirties or forties in good health and CMV-seropositive.

The rearrangement joins TRBV4-1 to TRBJ2-5; perhaps TRBD1 as D (6 bases). This CDR3 has 14 residues. V was clipped by 0 bases and J by 5 bases, with 10 bases between them. Germline-derived CDR1 and CDR2 are MGHRA and YSYEKL. Here the CDR3 DNA reads TGCGCCAGCAGCCAAGATTCAACAGGGGAGACCCAGTACTTC. Encoded protein: CASSQDSTGETQYF.

The V gene is TRBV29-1, the J gene TRBJ2-5, with D possibly being TRBD2 (5 bases). This CDR3 has 14 amino acids. V was cut by 3 bases and J by 0 bases, with 11 bases left in between. In germline, CDR1 is SQVTM, CDR2 ANQGSEA. The chain's CDR3 is CSVDSGSYQETQYF. The DNA for the CDR3 is TGCAGCGTTGATAGTGGGAGTTACCAAGAGACCCAGTACTTC.

The chain's CDR3 is CASTNVPGYGYTF. The CDR3 nucleotides are TGTGCCAGCACCAATGTACCAGGATATGGCTACACCTTC. This chain uses TRBV19 with TRBJ1-2; D is undetermined. The V gene's germline CDR1 is LNHDA and CDR2 SQIVND (reference sequence). V was cut by 9 bases and J by 5 bases, with 16 bases left in between. The CDR3 is 13 residues long.

This clone was observed a handful of times. The chain recombines TRBV2 with TRBJ2-1, with D hard to call. Germline V CDR1 and CDR2: SNHLY, FYNNEI. The CDR3 is 15 residues long. V was cut by 5 bases and J by 7 bases, with 18 bases left in between. The CDR3 protein is CASSTIVGRWNEQFF. In nucleotides, the CDR3 is TGTGCCAGCAGTACCATAGTGGGCCGTTGGAATGAGCAGTTCTTC.

The chain carries TRBV5-1 and TRBJ2-1, with TRBD1 matching 8 bases. J was trimmed by 10 bases and V by 2 bases; bases with no gene match: 11. CDR3 length: 15 residues. CDR1 and CDR2 (germline): SGHRS, YFSETQ. CDR3 region: CASSFRDRGDSEQFF. DNA for the CDR3: TGCGCCAGCAGCTTTCGAGACAGGGGTGATTCGGAGCAGTTCTTC.

The chain carries TRBV25-1 and TRBJ2-3, with a weak D call TRBD2 (6 bases). Germline V CDR1 and CDR2: MGHDK, SYGVNS. V was cut by 4 bases and J by 0 bases, with 11 bases left in between. This CDR3 spans 15 amino acids. CDR3 in DNA: TGTGCCAGCAGTGGCGGGACTCCTAGCACAGATACGCAGTATTTT. This codes for CASSGGTPSTDTQYF.

The V and J genes are TRBV27 and TRBJ2-1, with D possibly being TRBD1 (6 bases). The V end lost 5 bases, the J end lost 5 bases, and 16 bases lay between the germline ends. The CDR3 length is 15 residues. Germline CDR1 is MNHEY and CDR2 is SMNVEV (reference sequence). CDR3 in DNA: TGTGCCAGCAGTCCGAGGCTGGGACATCACAATGAGCAGTTCTTC. Translated, it gives CASSPRLGHHNEQFF.

CDR3 DNA: TGTGCCAGCAGCACCGGACAGGGCCCCCAAGAGACCCAGTACTTC. It encodes CASSTGQGPQETQYF. The chain uses TRBV9 and TRBJ2-5; 8 bases agree with TRBD1. The length of the CDR3 is 15 residues. Germline V gives CDR1 SGDLS, CDR2 YYNGEE. V lost 4 bases and J lost 1; bases outside the gene matches: 6.

This chain links TRBV27 with TRBJ2-7, with D unresolved. CDR1 is MNHEY and CDR2 is SMNVEV in the germline V gene (reference sequence). This CDR3 comprises 16 residues. Trimming cost V 0 bases and J 1 base, with 13 bases left between them. CDR3: CASSLSWQRASYEQYF. CDR3 DNA sequence: TGTGCCAGCAGTTTATCGTGGCAGCGCGCGTCCTACGAGCAGTACTTC.

The chain joins TRBV29-1 to TRBJ2-2; TRBD2 is a possible D gene (5 bases). The CDR3 totals 12 residues. The germline gives CDR1 SQVTM, CDR2 ANQGSEA. With 3 bases removed from V and 5 bases from J, the gap between germline ends came to 7 bases. The CDR3 bases are TGCAGCGTTGAGCGGAGGACCGGGGAGCTGTTTTTT. Amino acids: CSVERRTGELFF.

V is TRBV7-2 and J is TRBJ1-2, with 7 bases lining up with TRBD1. Germline CDR1 and CDR2: SGHTA and FQGNSA. J lost 0 bases, V lost 5 bases, and 6 bases had no gene match. CDR3 length: 15 amino acids. The CDR3 DNA reads TGTGCCAGCAGCGGACAGGCTTATTCTAACTATGGCTACACCTTC. It codes for CASSGQAYSNYGYTF.

This chain connects TRBV28 to TRBJ1-5, with TRBD1 matching 7 bases. V shed 5 bases, J shed 1 base, and the junction held 8 bases outside the gene matches. Germline assignment: CDR1 MDHEN and CDR2 SYDVKM. CDR3 length: 16 residues. The chain's CDR3 is CASSPRRGQSNQPQHF. The CDR3, as DNA: TGTGCCAGCAGTCCCCGTAGGGGGCAAAGCAATCAGCCCCAGCATTTT.

This sequence joins TRBV19 and TRBJ2-2; TRBD1 agrees at 8 bases. The V segment lost 6 bases and the J segment 5 bases; nucleotides outside the gene matches: 5. Germline CDR1 reads LNHDA; CDR2 reads SQIVND (reference sequence). CDR3 size: 14 residues. CDR3 residues: CASRQGAWTGELFF. DNA of the CDR3: TGTGCCAGTAGGCAGGGGGCCTGGACCGGGGAGCTGTTTTTT.

V is TRBV7-2 and J is TRBJ1-2; D possibly corresponds to TRBD1 (5 bases). Trimming took 5 bases from V and 8 from J, leaving 15 bases between them. The CDR3 consists of 13 residues. Germline V lookup: CDR1 SGHTA, CDR2 FQGNSA. The CDR3 region is CASSPQGAEGYTF. The CDR3 DNA sequence: TGTGCCAGCAGCCCACAAGGGGCGGAAGGCTACACCTTC.

The genes are TRBV9 and TRBJ1-5; tentatively, D is TRBD1 (6 bases). Per the germline V gene, CDR1 is SGDLS and CDR2 is YYNGEE. Trimming cost V 3 bases and J 7 bases, with 20 bases left between them. The CDR3 consists of 16 residues. CDR3 coding DNA: TGTGCCAGCAGCGGACCGGGACACGACTTTGGGCAGCCCCAGCATTTT. Its protein product is CASSGPGHDFGQPQHF.

J is TRBJ1-1 and V is TRBV6-5; TRBD1 aligns across 7 bases. CDR1 and CDR2 from the germline V gene are MNHEY and SVGAGI. The CDR3 consists of 16 residues. V lost 1 base, J lost 1 base, and 6 bases stayed unmatched. The CDR3 bases are TGTGCCAGCAGTTACTTATTGGGACAGTCGAACACTGAAGCTTTCTTT. Translation gives CASSYLLGQSNTEAFF.

The chain uses TRBV29-1 and TRBJ2-7; TRBD1 matches 9 bases. This CDR3 region has 14 residues. The trim removed 4 bases at V and 2 bases at J, leaving 6 bases unmatched. Germline V gives CDR1 SQVTM, CDR2 ANQGSEA. Here the CDR3 reads CSVGGQGLPYEQYF. The CDR3 coding sequence is TGCAGCGTTGGGGGACAGGGACTACCCTACGAGCAGTACTTC.

This clone was found a few times. The chain combines TRBV5-1 with TRBJ1-1; the D gene is possibly TRBD1 (5 bases). The CDR3 runs 13 residues. Per the germline V gene, CDR1 is SGHRS and CDR2 is YFSETQ. Trimming shortened V by 6 bases and J by 4 bases, and 13 bases separated the two germline ends. CDR3 amino acids: CASTFEGVTEAFF. The CDR3 DNA is TGCGCCAGCACCTTTGAAGGGGTCACTGAAGCTTTCTTT.

This rearrangement joins TRBV7-2 to TRBJ1-1, with TRBD1 matching over 7 bases. Germline V gene data show CDR1 as SGHTA and CDR2 as FQGNSA. The CDR3 has 14 residues. The J segment lost 1 base and the V segment lost 8 bases, leaving 7 bases of the junction unmatched. In DNA form, the CDR3 reads TGTGCCAGCCGCTGGGACAGCCAGAACACTGAAGCTTTCTTT. Its protein is CASRWDSQNTEAFF. Supplemented by reference TRBV7-2 and TRBJ1-1, the full variable domain reads GAGVSQSPSNKVTEKGKDVELRCDPISGHTALYWYRQSLGQGLEFLIYFQGNSAPDKSGLPSDRFSAERTGGSVSTLTIQRTQQEDSAVYLCASRWDSQNTEAFFGQGTRLTVV.

About this clone itself: The junction does not match germline at one end; this may be a read error. This chain connects TRBV30 to TRBJ2-7; D is unclear. Germline CDR1 reads GTSNPN; CDR2 reads SVGIG (reference sequence). The CDR3 has 8 residues. The CDR3 sequence is CAWGGACF. The CDR3 bases are TGTGCCTGGGGCGGTGCGTGCTTC.

This chain connects TRBV11-2 to TRBJ2-7, with TRBD2 identical over 8 bases. This CDR3 region has 15 residues. Germline V gene lookup returns CDR1 SGHAT and CDR2 FQNNGV. V lost 7 bases, J lost 5 bases, and 13 bases stayed unmatched. The CDR3 sequence is CASNHYYGGANEQYF. CDR3 sequence (DNA): TGTGCCAGCAACCATTACTACGGGGGGGCTAACGAGCAGTACTTC.

The chain combines TRBV2 with TRBJ1-4; weak D call: TRBD1 (5 bases). The germline V gene encodes CDR1 SNHLY and CDR2 FYNNEI. The CDR3 is 18 residues long. The germline V and J ends were trimmed by 5 bases and 10 bases, with 29 bases remaining between them. CDR3 coding DNA: TGTGCCAGCAGTTCCAAAGGGGTGACAAGGCCCCTGGGAAGAAAACTGTTTTTT. Translating it yields CASSSKGVTRPLGRKLFF.

This clone was detected a few times. The genes are TRBV7-2 and TRBJ2-7; 10 bases map to TRBD2. CDR1 is SGHTA, CDR2 FQGNSA, per germline. V shed 1 base, J shed 4 bases, and the junction held 4 bases outside the gene matches. CDR3 length equals 15 residues. CDR3 region: CASSLGTSGNYEQYF. CDR3 nucleotides: TGTGCCAGCAGCTTAGGGACTAGCGGAAATTACGAGCAGTACTTC.